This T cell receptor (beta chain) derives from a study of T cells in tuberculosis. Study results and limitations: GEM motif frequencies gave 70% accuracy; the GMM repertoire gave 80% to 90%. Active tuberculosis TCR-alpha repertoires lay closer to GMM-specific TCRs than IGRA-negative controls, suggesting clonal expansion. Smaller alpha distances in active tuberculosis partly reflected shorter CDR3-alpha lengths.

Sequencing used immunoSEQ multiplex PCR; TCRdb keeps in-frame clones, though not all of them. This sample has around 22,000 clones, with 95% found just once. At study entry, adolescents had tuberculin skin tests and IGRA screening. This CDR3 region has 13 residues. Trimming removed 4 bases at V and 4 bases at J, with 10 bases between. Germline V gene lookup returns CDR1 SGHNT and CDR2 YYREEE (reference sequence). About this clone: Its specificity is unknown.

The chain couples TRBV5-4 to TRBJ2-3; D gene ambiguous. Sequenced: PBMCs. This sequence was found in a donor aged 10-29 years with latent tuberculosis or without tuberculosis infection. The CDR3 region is CASSPQFPDTQYF. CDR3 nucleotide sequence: TGTGCCAGCAGCCCACAATTCCCAGATACGCAGTATTTT.